The 23 T cell receptor beta chains listed next were all sequenced from one sample in a study of T cell responses to AZD1222 COVID-19 vaccine. Clones were read by immunoSEQ multiplex PCR, and TCRdb kept only the in-frame ones, dropping some. The data hold 55,000 to 65,000 clones, with 88% observed a single time. The source was peripheral blood, collected on day 0 of AZD1222 vaccination. These receptors came from an adult in good health.

The rearrangement uses TRBV5-4 and TRBJ2-2, with TRBD1 matching 12 bases. The CDR3 totals 18 residues. J lost 0 bases, V lost 2 bases, and 5 bases had no gene match. The germline gives CDR1 SGHNT, CDR2 YYREEE (reference sequence). CDR3: CASSFRDRGPPNTGELFF. CDR3 coding DNA: TGTGCCAGCAGCTTCCGGGACAGGGGGCCCCCGAACACCGGGGAGCTGTTTTTT.

The gene calls are TRBV5-1 and TRBJ2-1, with TRBD2 matching over 12 bases. The germline CDR1 and CDR2 sequences are SGHRS and YFSETQ. Trimming removed 3 bases from V and 7 bases from J; junction bases left unmatched: 11. The CDR3 is 17 residues long. The CDR3 loop reads CASSWGLAGGARNEQFF. The CDR3 nucleotides are TGCGCCAGCAGCTGGGGGCTAGCGGGAGGGGCTAGGAATGAGCAGTTCTTC.

This chain joins TRBV7-2 and TRBJ2-5; tentatively, D is TRBD1 or TRBD2 (5 bases each). The CDR3 has 16 residues. The germline V gene encodes CDR1 SGHTA and CDR2 FQGNSA. The V gene lost 4 bases and the J gene lost 6 bases, with 21 bases spanning the gap. CDR3 region: CASSSVGPTNEKTQYF. Written as DNA, the CDR3 is TGTGCCAGCAGCTCTGTGGGACCGACCAACGAGAAGACCCAGTACTTC.

CDR3 sequence: CASSMDREVGGNYGYTF. CDR3 nucleotide sequence: TGTGCCAGTAGTATGGACAGGGAAGTTGGCGGTAACTATGGCTACACCTTC. The chain combines TRBV19 with TRBJ1-2, with 8 bases fitting TRBD1. V trimming: 3 bases; J trimming: 1 base; junction bases outside the gene matches: 10. Germline V lookup: CDR1 LNHDA, CDR2 SQIVND (reference sequence). This CDR3 region has 17 residues.

The chain uses TRBV20-1 and TRBJ1-5; TRBD1 might be the D (6 bases). This CDR3 spans 15 amino acids. Between the trimmed V and J ends, which lost 3 bases and 2 bases, there was a span of 14 bases. Germline CDR1 reads DFQATT; CDR2 reads SNEGSKA (reference sequence). The CDR3, as DNA: TGCAGTGCTAGTTCCCCTGGGGGCGGCAATCAGCCCCAGCATTTT. Translated, it gives CSASSPGGGNQPQHF.

The chain joins TRBV7-2 to TRBJ1-2; no firm D call. The CDR3 has 14 amino acids. CDR1 is SGHTA and CDR2 is FQGNSA in the germline V gene. Trimming removed 5 bases at V and 7 bases at J, with 17 bases between. The CDR3 is CASSGRAPESGYTF. The CDR3 bases are TGTGCCAGCAGCGGCCGGGCTCCCGAAAGTGGCTACACCTTC.

The rearrangement links TRBV7-9 to TRBJ2-2, with TRBD2 matching over 12 bases. CDR3 size: 15 residues. V shed 6 bases and J 4 bases; nucleotides not matched to a gene: 3. CDR1 is SEHNR, CDR2 FQNEAQ, per germline (reference sequence). CDR3 protein: CASRLTSGGTGELFF. The CDR3 region has the DNA TGTGCCAGCAGGCTGACTAGCGGGGGCACCGGGGAGCTGTTTTTT.

The chain employs TRBV4-1 and TRBJ1-5; D uncertain. Germline V gives CDR1 MGHRA, CDR2 YSYEKL. This CDR3 comprises 16 residues. Trimming took 0 bases from V and 3 from J, leaving 12 bases between them. CDR3 coding DNA: TGCGCCAGCAGCCAAGATATGTTTACATCCAATCAGCCCCAGCATTTT. Amino acid sequence: CASSQDMFTSNQPQHF.

The chain recombines TRBV12-3 or TRBV12-4 with TRBJ2-1; D remains ambiguous. The V and J ends lost 0 bases and 10 bases respectively, with 7 bases between them. The CDR3 has 12 residues. Here the CDR3 DNA reads TGTGCCAGCAGTTTAGCGCTGAGAGAGCAGTTCTTC. This encodes CASSLALREQFF.

By share, this clone counts as medium-sized. This chain uses TRBV7-8 with TRBJ2-7; D is uncertain. V was shortened by 3 bases and J by 3 bases, with 12 bases between the two germline ends. Germline CDR1 SGHVS, CDR2 FQNEAQ. The CDR3 is 14 residues long. The CDR3 here is CASSLLEEIYEQYF. The CDR3 nucleotides are TGTGCCAGCAGCTTGCTAGAGGAAATCTACGAGCAGTACTTC.

J is TRBJ2-1 and V is TRBV7-8, with D tentatively TRBD1 (5 bases). The V end lost 5 bases, the J end lost 6 bases, and 17 bases lay between the germline ends. CDR1 and CDR2 (germline): SGHVS, FQNEAQ. The CDR3 runs 15 residues. CDR3 in amino acids: CASSLGAGWVNEQFF. CDR3 nucleotides: TGTGCCAGCAGCCTAGGGGCAGGATGGGTCAATGAGCAGTTCTTC.

The CDR3 spells CASSIGPPGTTDTQYF. The CDR3 region has the DNA TGTGCCAGTAGTATAGGCCCCCCAGGGACCACAGATACGCAGTATTTT. The chain links TRBV19 to TRBJ2-3; either TRBD1 or TRBD2 may supply D (5 bases each). Germline assignment: CDR1 LNHDA and CDR2 SQIVND (reference sequence). The CDR3 is made up of 16 amino acids. Trimming cost V 1 base and J 2 bases, with 13 bases left between them. Drawing the rest from reference TRBV19 and TRBJ2-3, the complete variable domain is DGGITQSPKYLFRKEGQNVTLSCEQNLNHDAMYWYRQDPGQGLRLIYYSQIVNDFQKGDIAEGYSVSREKKESFPLTVTSAQKNPTAFYLCASSIGPPGTTDTQYFGPGTRLTVL.

V and J are TRBV18 and TRBJ2-2, with D perhaps TRBD1 or TRBD2 (5 bases each). Trimming cost V 3 bases and J 11 bases, with 13 bases left between them. The CDR3 sequence is 13 residues long. Germline CDR1 and CDR2: KGHSH and LQKENI. The CDR3 DNA sequence: TGTGCCAGCTCACCCGACAGAGGGGAAGAGCTGTTTTTT. Protein sequence: CASSPDRGEELFF.

The CDR3 DNA follows: TGTGCCAGCAGTGAGGGCTCGCGCCAGTGTTTTGGAAACACCATATATTTT. Residues: CASSEGSRQCFGNTIYF. The V and J genes are TRBV6-4 and TRBJ1-3, with D uncertain. Germline CDR1 and CDR2: MRHNA and SNTAGT. The CDR3 runs to 17 residues. Deletions cut 3 bases from V and 3 bases from J, with 18 bases between.

A word on this clone: One end of the junction is discordant with germline, which a read error may explain. The chain is built from TRBV7-7 and TRBJ2-3, with 10 bases lining up with TRBD1. Germline CDR1 and CDR2: SSHAT and FNYEAQ (reference sequence). The CDR3 extends over 16 amino acids. This chain's CDR3 is CASSLGTGVGTDTQYF. In nucleotides, the CDR3 is TGTGCTAGCAGCTTAGGGACAGGGGTTGGCACAGATACGCAGTATTTT.

The J gene is TRBJ2-7, the V gene TRBV19; no clear D. The CDR3 sequence is 14 residues long. Trimming removed 1 base from V and 2 bases from J, with 9 bases in between. Germline CDR1 and CDR2: LNHDA and SQIVND (reference sequence). The CDR3, as DNA: TGTGCCAGTAGTATAGTCGACGGCCCCTACGAGCAGTACTTC. Amino acids: CASSIVDGPYEQYF.

The table lists this clone with a few counts. The J gene is TRBJ2-2, the V gene TRBV7-9; the D gene is possibly TRBD2 (5 bases). V was trimmed by 1 base and J by 1 base, leaving 10 bases between them. Germline CDR1 is SEHNR and CDR2 is FQNEAQ (reference sequence). This CDR3 is 16 amino acids long. The CDR3: CASSLGLTMNTGELFF. CDR3 DNA sequence: TGTGCCAGCAGCTTAGGTTTGACTATGAACACCGGGGAGCTGTTTTTT.

The chain links TRBV7-2 to TRBJ2-3; D is tentatively TRBD1 or TRBD2 (7 bases each). The ends were cut back, 5 bases at V and 2 bases at J, with 17 bases in the middle. This CDR3 region has 16 residues. Germline V gives CDR1 SGHTA, CDR2 FQGNSA. The CDR3 here is CASSREGAGVTDTQYF. CDR3 coding DNA: TGTGCCAGCAGCCGTGAGGGGGCGGGAGTCACAGATACGCAGTATTTT.

The gene calls are TRBV3-1 (or the pseudogene TRBV3-2) and TRBJ1-1; 10 nucleotides match TRBD1. The V segment lost 10 bases and the J segment 5 bases; nucleotides outside the gene matches: 10. Germline V CDR1 and CDR2: LGHDT, YNNKEL (reference sequence). The CDR3 is made up of 14 amino acids. Here the CDR3 reads CATLGQGRRTEAFF. The CDR3 DNA is TGTGCCACTTTGGGACAGGGGAGGAGGACTGAAGCTTTCTTT.

The CDR3 DNA is TGCAGCGTTGAAGTAGCGGGAGTGGGGGATACGCAGTATTTT. This gives the protein CSVEVAGVGDTQYF. The chain recombines TRBV29-1 with TRBJ2-3; 9 bases align to TRBD2. This CDR3 region has 14 residues. With 1 base clipped from V and 6 bases from J, the junction kept 5 bases outside the gene matches. Germline-derived CDR1 and CDR2 are SQVTM and ANQGSEA.

The chain recombines TRBV5-1 with TRBJ2-5; D perhaps matches TRBD1 (5 bases). CDR3 length equals 16 residues. Germline loops: CDR1 SGHRS, CDR2 YFSETQ. V was cut by 3 bases and J by 2 bases, with 17 bases left in between. The DNA for the CDR3 is TGCGCCAGCAGCTCGCAGGGTCCTGACCTACAAGAGACCCAGTACTTC. Translated: CASSSQGPDLQETQYF.

The V call is TRBV11-1, the J call TRBJ2-7, with TRBD2 matching 8 bases. The CDR3 contains 14 residues. Looked up from germline, CDR1 is SGHAT and CDR2 is FQDESV (reference sequence). V shed 1 base, J shed 5 bases, and the junction held 4 bases outside the gene matches. CDR3 coding DNA: TGTGCCAGCAGCTTAGAAGCGGGAGCAAACGAGCAGTACTTC. This encodes CASSLEAGANEQYF.

The chain recombines TRBV28 with TRBJ2-1, with 8 positions matching TRBD1. V was clipped by 3 bases and J by 6 bases; unmatched bases: 7. Per germline, CDR1 MDHEN and CDR2 SYDVKM. The CDR3 has 15 residues. CDR3 in amino acids: CASSFIGQGINEQFF. As DNA, the CDR3 is TGTGCCAGCAGTTTTATTGGACAGGGAATCAATGAGCAGTTCTTC.